A single sample is the source of the 22 T cell receptor beta chains below, sequenced in a study of cytomegalovirus exposure and HLA in healthy donors. Amplification used 60 Vbeta primers and 13 Jbeta primers. Only in-frame clones appear in the TCRdb table, and some are missing; sequencing was by immunoSEQ multiplex PCR. Of 150,000 to 200,000 clones in the sample, about 80% were seen once. Sequencing was done on a sample of PBMCs. The receptors derive from a woman aged 55-75 years in good health and CMV-seropositive.

This sequence joins TRBV9 and TRBJ2-5; D is uncertain. Between the trimmed V and J ends, which lost 3 bases and 0 bases, there was a span of 6 bases. This CDR3 spans 13 amino acids. Germline loops: CDR1 SGDLS, CDR2 YYNGEE. CDR3 DNA: TGTGCCAGCAGCGCCGACAACCAAGAGACCCAGTACTTC. Its translation: CASSADNQETQYF.

The genes are TRBV28 and TRBJ1-1; 9 bases align to TRBD1. The V gene's germline CDR1 is MDHEN and CDR2 SYDVKM. Unmatched junction bases numbered 13, after V lost 6 bases and J lost 5 bases. The CDR3 has 16 residues. For the CDR3, the DNA is TGTGCCAGCAGCACCGGGACAGGGAACCGCGGGACTGAAGCTTTCTTT. Its translation: CASSTGTGNRGTEAFF.

The rearrangement uses TRBV2 and TRBJ1-5, with 11 nucleotides matching TRBD1. The CDR3 is made up of 15 amino acids. V was clipped by 6 bases and J by 7 bases; unmatched bases: 8. CDR1 is SNHLY, CDR2 FYNNEI, per germline. The CDR3 reads CASRAGQGGRQPQHF. The DNA of the CDR3 is TGTGCCAGCAGAGCGGGACAGGGGGGGCGACAGCCCCAGCATTTT.

The chain recombines TRBV28 with TRBJ1-1; no firm D call. Germline V gives CDR1 MDHEN, CDR2 SYDVKM. The CDR3 consists of 12 residues. V shed 5 bases and J shed 11 bases, with 15 bases lying between them. CDR3 residues: CASSPAGSWAFF. The CDR3 DNA reads as TGTGCCAGCAGTCCAGCCGGGTCGTGGGCTTTCTTT.

The chain carries TRBV9 and TRBJ2-5, with 7 positions matching TRBD2. With 0 bases clipped from V and 5 bases from J, the junction kept 4 bases outside the gene matches. CDR3 length: 14 residues. The germline CDR1 and CDR2 sequences are SGDLS and YYNGEE. In nucleotides, the CDR3 is TGTGCCAGCAGCGTAGGGCTCGGGAGGGAGACCCAGTACTTC. Translated: CASSVGLGRETQYF.

The gene calls are TRBV7-9 and TRBJ2-1, with a possible D match to TRBD1 (6 bases). Germline values: CDR1 SEHNR, CDR2 FQNEAQ (reference sequence). The ends were cut back, 0 bases at V and 8 bases at J, with 17 bases in the middle. This CDR3 has 16 amino acids. The CDR3 protein is CASSLAGASAFYEQFF. CDR3 DNA: TGTGCCAGCAGCTTAGCGGGGGCCTCCGCCTTTTATGAGCAGTTCTTC.

The rearrangement links TRBV9 to TRBJ2-2; 12 bases line up with TRBD2. Germline V lookup: CDR1 SGDLS, CDR2 YYNGEE. This CDR3 comprises 15 residues. The J segment lost 4 bases and the V segment lost 3 bases, leaving 1 base of the junction unmatched. The CDR3 is CASSAGLAGTGELFF. The CDR3 nucleotides read TGTGCCAGCAGCGCGGGACTAGCGGGCACCGGGGAGCTGTTTTTT.

J is TRBJ1-5 and V is TRBV19, with TRBD1 matching over 8 bases. The CDR3 runs to 16 residues. The J segment lost 8 bases and the V segment lost 3 bases, leaving 12 bases of the junction unmatched. CDR1 is LNHDA, CDR2 SQIVND, per germline (reference sequence). CDR3: CASSITWGQALEPQHF. As DNA, the CDR3 is TGTGCCAGTAGTATCACCTGGGGACAGGCCCTGGAGCCCCAGCATTTT.

The V call is TRBV5-5, the J call TRBJ2-7; 14 nucleotides agree with TRBD2. The CDR3 sequence is 15 residues long. Germline trimming cut 3 bases from V and 3 bases from J; bases unmatched to any gene: 2. The V gene's germline CDR1 is SGHKS and CDR2 YYEKEE (reference sequence). The DNA for the CDR3 is TGTGCCAGCAGCTCCGGGACTAGCGGGGGCTACGAGCAGTACTTC. Protein sequence: CASSSGTSGGYEQYF. The full variable domain, completed using reference TRBV5-5 and TRBJ2-7, is DAGVTQSPTHLIKTRGQQVTLRCSPISGHKSVSWYQQVLGQGPQFIFQYYEKEERGRGNFPDRFSARQFPNYSSELNVNALLLGDSALYLCASSSGTSGGYEQYFGPGTRLTVT.

This chain joins TRBV4-2 and TRBJ2-5; 9 nucleotides align to TRBD2. Germline CDR1 is LGHNA and CDR2 is YNFKEQ. The trim removed 0 bases at V and 2 bases at J, leaving 13 bases unmatched. The CDR3 loop spans 19 amino acids. The CDR3 reads CASSQDRGIAGALQETQYF. CDR3 DNA: TGTGCCAGCAGCCAAGATCGTGGAATAGCGGGGGCCCTACAAGAGACCCAGTACTTC.

This clone was observed a handful of times. The chain uses TRBV29-1 and TRBJ1-5; D unclear. Per germline, CDR1 SQVTM and CDR2 ANQGSEA. CDR3 size: 14 residues. Trimming took off 6 bases at V and 0 bases at J, with 12 bases between the two ends. The CDR3 nucleotides read TGCAGCGTAAGTCGGGGAACTAGCAATCAGCCCCAGCATTTT. Encoded protein: CSVSRGTSNQPQHF. Based on the CDR3 plus reference TRBV29-1 and TRBJ1-5, the full variable domain is SAVISQKPSRDICQRGTSLTIQCQVDSQVTMMFWYRQQPGQSLTLIATANQGSEATYESGFVIDKFPISRPNLTFSTLTVSNMSPEDSSIYLCSVSRGTSNQPQHFGDGTRLSIL.

This chain connects TRBV4-1 to TRBJ2-1, with 9 bases aligning to TRBD2. V lost 2 bases to trimming and J lost 4 bases; unmatched junction nucleotides: 6. Germline V gives CDR1 MGHRA, CDR2 YSYEKL. The CDR3 has 16 residues. CDR3 DNA: TGCGCCAGCAGCCAAAGCGGGAGGAGGGTTTACAATGAGCAGTTCTTC. Its translation is CASSQSGRRVYNEQFF.

The chain combines TRBV25-1 with TRBJ2-7, with 8 positions matching TRBD1. The CDR3 loop spans 13 amino acids. J lost 5 bases, V lost 5 bases, and 5 bases had no gene match. From germline, CDR1 is MGHDK and CDR2 SYGVNS. For the CDR3, the DNA is TGTGCCAGCAGTCGGACAGGGAGTGACGAGCAGTACTTC. It specifies CASSRTGSDEQYF.

The rearrangement uses TRBV2 and TRBJ2-4, with 12 bases matching TRBD2. Germline V gene sequence: CDR1 SNHLY, CDR2 FYNNEI. The CDR3 has 16 residues. The V and J ends lost 4 bases and 4 bases, in that order; junction bases with no gene match: 5. The CDR3: CASSVLAGGTKNIQYF. DNA for the CDR3: TGTGCCAGCAGTGTCCTAGCGGGAGGGACGAAAAACATTCAGTACTTC.

The V call is TRBV9, the J call TRBJ1-4, with D perhaps TRBD1 (6 bases). This CDR3 comprises 14 residues. Trimming removed 3 bases at V and 8 bases at J, with 14 bases between. Per the germline V gene, CDR1 is SGDLS and CDR2 is YYNGEE. CDR3 in amino acids: CASSGQGSSEKLFF. In DNA form, the CDR3 reads TGTGCCAGCAGCGGCCAGGGGTCGTCGGAAAAACTGTTTTTT.

The V call is TRBV19, the J call TRBJ2-1; 16 bases line up with TRBD2. The CDR3 covers 14 residues. The ends lost 4 bases at V and 16 bases at J; junction bases unmatched: 7. From germline, CDR1 is LNHDA and CDR2 SQIVND (reference sequence). As DNA, the CDR3 is TGTGCCAGTAGTACCTCGGGACTAGCGGGGGGGCGTTTCTTC. As protein: CASSTSGLAGGRFF.

The chain carries TRBV6-5 and TRBJ1-3; 8 positions match TRBD1. The germline V gene encodes CDR1 MNHEY and CDR2 SVGAGI. The CDR3 is 13 residues long. V was clipped by 5 bases and J by 7 bases; unmatched bases: 4. CDR3 region: CASSDGQGNTIYF. The DNA for the CDR3 is TGTGCCAGCAGTGACGGACAGGGTAACACCATATATTTT.

Worth noting for this clone: The sample holds other DNA sequences that translate to the same CDR3. The chain recombines TRBV18 with TRBJ1-5; TRBD1 agrees at 10 bases. CDR1 KGHSH and CDR2 LQKENI come from the germline V gene. V shed 3 bases and J 3 bases; nucleotides not matched to a gene: 5. The CDR3 length is 16 residues. CDR3: CASSPDRGLSNQPQHF. The CDR3 coding sequence is TGTGCCAGCTCACCCGACAGGGGGCTTTCCAATCAGCCCCAGCATTTT. The full variable domain, rest sourced from reference TRBV18 and TRBJ1-5, is NAGVMQNPRHLVRRRGQEARLRCSPMKGHSHVYWYRQLPEEGLKFMVYLQKENIIDESGMPKERFSAEFPKEGPSILRIQQVVRGDSAAYFCASSPDRGLSNQPQHFGDGTRLSIL.

The rearrangement links TRBV7-2 to TRBJ2-7, with TRBD2 matching 14 bases. V lost 1 base and J lost 3; bases outside the gene matches: 2. The length of the CDR3 is 16 residues. Germline CDR1 reads SGHTA; CDR2 reads FQGNSA. The CDR3 loop reads CASSLEGTSGSYEQYF. CDR3 in DNA: TGTGCCAGCAGCTTAGAGGGGACTAGCGGGAGCTACGAGCAGTACTTC.

The sample holds one count of this clone. The chain has TRBV6-5 and TRBJ2-3; TRBD2 might be the D (6 bases). This CDR3 comprises 13 residues. V lost 4 bases and J 6 bases, leaving 11 bases between the germline ends. Germline CDR1 MNHEY, CDR2 SVGAGI. CDR3 amino acids: CASSWGGADTQYF. CDR3 in DNA: TGTGCCAGCAGTTGGGGCGGGGCCGATACGCAGTATTTT.

The V gene is TRBV9, the J gene TRBJ2-3; D might be TRBD1 (6 bases). V was pared by 3 bases and J by 2 bases, with 13 bases between. The germline gives CDR1 SGDLS, CDR2 YYNGEE. The CDR3 extends over 15 amino acids. CDR3 in amino acids: CASSAEQGFTDTQYF. The CDR3 DNA reads as TGTGCCAGCAGCGCCGAGCAGGGGTTCACAGATACGCAGTATTTT.

The chain uses TRBV10-1 and TRBJ1-1, with 7 bases aligning to TRBD1. CDR3 length equals 13 residues. V trimming: 7 bases; J trimming: 4 bases; junction bases outside the gene matches: 6. Germline V gene lookup returns CDR1 WNHNN and CDR2 SYGVQD (reference sequence). The CDR3 loop is CASTVTGSTEAFF. CDR3 coding DNA: TGCGCCAGCACCGTGACAGGGTCCACTGAAGCTTTCTTT.